Included here is one T cell receptor (beta chain) sequence, with context. Data came from immunoSEQ multiplex PCR; TCRdb stores just in-frame clones and leaves some out. Among approximately 89,000 clones listed, around 72% were seen once. The data belong to a study of blood T cell repertoires in COVID-19. Sequencing was performed on peripheral blood. The TCR originated in a man aged 65 to 85 with acute or convalescent COVID-19.

The CDR3 spells CASSLPNSGRQETQYF. CDR3 nucleotide sequence: TGTGCCAGCAGCCTCCCCAATAGCGGGAGGCAAGAGACCCAGTACTTC. The V and J genes are TRBV7-8 and TRBJ2-5; 10 nucleotides agree with TRBD2. The trim removed 5 bases at V and 2 bases at J, leaving 8 bases unmatched. Germline V gives CDR1 SGHVS, CDR2 FQNEAQ. This CDR3 region has 16 residues.